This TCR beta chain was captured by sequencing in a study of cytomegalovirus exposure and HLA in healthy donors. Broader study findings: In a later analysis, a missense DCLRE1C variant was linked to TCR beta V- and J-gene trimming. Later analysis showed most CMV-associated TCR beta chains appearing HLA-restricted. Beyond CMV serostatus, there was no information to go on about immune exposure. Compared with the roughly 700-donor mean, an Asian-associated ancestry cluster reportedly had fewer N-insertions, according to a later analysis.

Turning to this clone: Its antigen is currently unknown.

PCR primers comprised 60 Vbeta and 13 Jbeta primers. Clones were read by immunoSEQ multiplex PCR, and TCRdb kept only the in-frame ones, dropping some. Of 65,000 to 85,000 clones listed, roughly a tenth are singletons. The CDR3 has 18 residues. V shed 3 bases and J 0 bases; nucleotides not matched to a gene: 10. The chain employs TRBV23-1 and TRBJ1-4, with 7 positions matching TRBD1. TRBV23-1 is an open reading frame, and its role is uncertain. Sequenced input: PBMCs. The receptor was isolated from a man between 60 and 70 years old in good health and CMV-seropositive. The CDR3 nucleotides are TGCGCCAGCAGTCATTCGGCCGACAGGGACTCAACTAATGAAAAACTGTTTTTT. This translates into CASSHSADRDSTNEKLFF.